This T cell receptor beta chain emerged from a study of long-term antiretroviral therapy in people with HIV (dated by TCRdb to 2021 to 2024). With respect to the entire study: The earliest samples were collected roughly a decade before the 2015 WHO recommendation for immediate ART, at a time when ART was usually postponed until CD4 counts fell. Whether ART initiation and durable HIV suppression were associated with changes in peripheral blood TRB repertoire composition and diversity was tested in a retrospective serial study. Among the 30 to 35 participants with HIV, fewer than twelve were female. A total of about 200 cryopreserved PBMC samples were contributed to the cohort by 30 adults with confirmed HIV infection, with samples collected serially over a mean of roughly six years (range 1-12). No cross-contamination during QIAcube processing was seen in test extractions of a monoclonal T-cell line run alongside around 34 polyclonal samples.

The immunoSEQ hsTCRB v3.0 assay was used at survey level resolution to sequence the TRB variable region. A depth of roughly 40,000-50,000 T-cell genomes per sample was targeted for TRB sequencing. An Illumina MiSeq with a v3 150-cycle kit was used to sequence the pooled TRB libraries. In the authors' own workflow: Repertoire analysis was run in R within a reproducible Nextflow workflow that covered QC, data transformation and analysis. LymphoSeq2, an R package for exploring AIRR-Seq data, was used to implement custom analyses. A few samples yielding fewer than 5000 total TRB sequences were excluded, leaving approximately 200 analyzed HIV repertoires. Among the 190 or so HIV repertoires that were kept, roughly 58 were collected before ART initiation and about 130 were collected after ART initiation. Repertoires were downsampled to 5000 TRB nucleotide sequences, with summary statistics averaged over 100 downsampling iterations. The analysis kept only TRB sequences whose CDR3 regions were at least seven amino acids long. A Shannon entropy-derived clonality score and the Gini coefficient were used to measure diversity. In the repertoire networks, any two of the top 5000 CDR3 amino acid sequences were linked whenever the two sequences differed by an edit distance of one. GLIPH2 predicted antigen specificity groups and MHC restriction for TRB CDR3 amino acid sequences. To flag known CMV, EBV, HIV or tissue antigen associations, CDR3 amino acid sequences were matched against VDJdb and McPAS-TCR. Pre-ART, post-ART and control groups were compared with Wilcoxon signed-rank tests and Holm-Bonferroni correction. TCRdb holds this immuneACCESS table with in-frame rearrangements only. Some clones are missing; in checked studies, unresolved V genes explain under half, and the rest has no known cause. V, J and clone size reflect that table, while D and trimming were determined from the DNA. The sample table contains 20,000 to 30,000 clones; only one count was recorded for 70% to 85% of them. The top ten hold about 2.3% of the sample.

General study outcomes and caveats: Because pre-ART samples had limited cell numbers, unsorted PBMC were profiled rather than sorted CD4+ and CD8+ T cells. Inferences about post-ART repertoire changes are limited because no data were available on ART adherence, viral resistance or therapy changes. Samples dated from the mid-2000s to the late 2010s, and the ART regimens used may be less effective than current ones. Limited PBMC availability meant only the TCR beta chain was sequenced, without alpha chain pairing. At every time point, the repertoire was dominated by expanded TRB clones first identified before ART initiation, although this dominance fluctuated and, in many PLHIV, declined after ART. ART initiation was associated with a significant increase in TRB diversity, but diversity stayed significantly below transplant donor controls even after long-term ART. Compared with controls, HIV repertoires had narrower CDR3 length ranges, and the network structure pointed to an antigen-experienced repertoire that shifted only slightly toward naive after ART.

This clone came up once. Its recognized antigen is unknown. Per-base qualities were not stored, and no clone one base away is much larger. Participants were included only if at least one PBMC sample before ART initiation and at least two post-ART samples were available. Treatment was received in the United States of America by all participants with HIV. Before DNA extraction, cryopreserved samples of about 1-10 million PBMC were thawed and washed. At the time of the earliest PBMC sample for each participant with HIV, ages ranged from about 23 to 60 years. PBMC samples from each participant spanned 1-4 timepoints before ART initiation and 2-8 timepoints after ART initiation, with a median of 7 samples. For every participant, serial HIV viral load, CD4+ T-cell count, ART history and demographic data were obtained. Genomic DNA was extracted from unsorted PBMC with a Qiagen kit on a QIAcube, processed in batches of 12 samples.

V drops 4 bases and J drops 3 bases, leaving 16 bases in between. The CDR3 runs 15 residues from the cysteine to the phenylalanine. Only the CDR3 DNA is retained, 45 bases long and in frame from the first base. CDR1 and CDR2, looked up from the germline V gene, are SGHRS and YFSETQ. This receptor was identified in a man aged 45 to 65 with HIV. Material: unsorted PBMCs, obtained 3 years after starting antiretroviral therapy. The rearrangement joined TRBV5-1 to TRBJ1-2; the best D guess is TRBD1, with 5 bases matching. The CDR3 is CASSPETGTYYGYTF. The DNA reads TGCGCCAGCAGCCCGGAGACCGGGACCTACTATGGCTACACCTTC. The full variable domain, with segments outside the CDR3 supplied by the reference TRBV5-1 and TRBJ1-2 proteins, appears as KAGVTQTPRYLIKTRGQQVTLSCSPISGHRSVSWYQQTPGQGLQFLFEYFSETQRNKGNFPGRFSGRQFSNSRSEMNVSTLELGDSALYLCASSPETGTYYGYTFGSGTRLTVV.